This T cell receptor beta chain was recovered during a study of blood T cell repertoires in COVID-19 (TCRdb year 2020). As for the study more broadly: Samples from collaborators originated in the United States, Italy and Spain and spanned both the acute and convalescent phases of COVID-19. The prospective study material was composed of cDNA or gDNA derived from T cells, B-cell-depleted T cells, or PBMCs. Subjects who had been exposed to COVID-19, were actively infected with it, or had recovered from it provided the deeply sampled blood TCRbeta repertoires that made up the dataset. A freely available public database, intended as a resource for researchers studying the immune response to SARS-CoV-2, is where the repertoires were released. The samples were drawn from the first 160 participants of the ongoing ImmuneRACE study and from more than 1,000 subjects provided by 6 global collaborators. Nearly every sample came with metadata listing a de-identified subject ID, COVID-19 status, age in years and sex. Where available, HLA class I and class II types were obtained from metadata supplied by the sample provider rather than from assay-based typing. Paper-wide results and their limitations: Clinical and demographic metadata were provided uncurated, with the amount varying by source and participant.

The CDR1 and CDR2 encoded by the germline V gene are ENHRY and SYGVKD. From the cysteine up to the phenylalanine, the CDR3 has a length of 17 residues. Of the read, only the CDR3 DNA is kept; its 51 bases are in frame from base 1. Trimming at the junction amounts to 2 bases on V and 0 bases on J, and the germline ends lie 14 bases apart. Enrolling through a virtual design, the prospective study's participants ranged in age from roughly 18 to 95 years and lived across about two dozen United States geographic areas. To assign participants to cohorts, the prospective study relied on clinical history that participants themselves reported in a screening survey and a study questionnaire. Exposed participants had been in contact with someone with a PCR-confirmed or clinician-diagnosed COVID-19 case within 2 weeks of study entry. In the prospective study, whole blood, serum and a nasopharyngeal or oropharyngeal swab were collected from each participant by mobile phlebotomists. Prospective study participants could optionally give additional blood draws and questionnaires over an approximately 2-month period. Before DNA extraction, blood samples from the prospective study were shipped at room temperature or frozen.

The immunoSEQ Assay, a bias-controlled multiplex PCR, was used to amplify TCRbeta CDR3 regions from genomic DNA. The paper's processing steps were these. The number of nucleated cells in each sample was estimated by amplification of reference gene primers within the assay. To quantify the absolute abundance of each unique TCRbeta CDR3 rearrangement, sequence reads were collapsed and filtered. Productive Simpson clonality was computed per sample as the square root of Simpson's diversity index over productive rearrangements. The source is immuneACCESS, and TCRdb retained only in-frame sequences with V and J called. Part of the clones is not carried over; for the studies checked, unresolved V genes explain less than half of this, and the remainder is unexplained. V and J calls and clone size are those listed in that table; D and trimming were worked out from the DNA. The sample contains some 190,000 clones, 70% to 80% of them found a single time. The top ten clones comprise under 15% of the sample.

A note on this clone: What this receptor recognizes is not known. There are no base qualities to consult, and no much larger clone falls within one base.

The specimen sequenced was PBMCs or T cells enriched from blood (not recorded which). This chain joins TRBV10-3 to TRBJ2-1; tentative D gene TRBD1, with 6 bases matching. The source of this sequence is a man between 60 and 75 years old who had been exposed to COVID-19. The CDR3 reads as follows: CAISEPRQVLSYNEQFF. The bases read TGTGCCATCAGTGAGCCCAGACAGGTGCTCTCCTACAATGAGCAGTTCTTC.